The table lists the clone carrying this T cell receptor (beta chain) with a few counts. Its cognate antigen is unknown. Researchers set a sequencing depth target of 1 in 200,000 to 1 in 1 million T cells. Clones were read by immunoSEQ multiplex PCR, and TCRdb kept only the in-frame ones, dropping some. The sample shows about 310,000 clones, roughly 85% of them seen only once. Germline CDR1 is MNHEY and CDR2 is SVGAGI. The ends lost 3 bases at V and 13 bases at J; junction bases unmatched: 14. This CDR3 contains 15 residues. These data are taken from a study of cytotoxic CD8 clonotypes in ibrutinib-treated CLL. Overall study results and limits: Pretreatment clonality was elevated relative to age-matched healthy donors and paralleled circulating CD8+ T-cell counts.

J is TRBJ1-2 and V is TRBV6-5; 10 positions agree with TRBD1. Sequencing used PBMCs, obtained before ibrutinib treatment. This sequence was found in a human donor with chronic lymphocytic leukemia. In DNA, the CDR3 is TGTGCCAGCAGTTATTATACGACAGGGGGCGTTTCGGTCACCTTC. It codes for CASSYYTTGGVSVTF.